Sequencing of this T cell receptor beta chain was carried out in a study of beta chain features in type 1 diabetes. The CDR3 has 14 amino acids. Between the trimmed V and J ends, which lost 0 bases and 7 bases, there was a span of 11 bases. Germline CDR1 and CDR2: SGDLS and YYNGEE. Of the isolated RNA, all was reverse transcribed, and so the sequenced material was expressed TCRB transcripts. Assay used: immunoSEQ multiplex PCR; TCRdb lists only in-frame clones, some missing. The sample lists some 150,000 clones, 11% occurring once. Of note for this clone: Its matching antigen is unknown.

Notes on the study in general: Among patients, naive, central memory and Treg TCRB repertoires appeared more similar than among healthy donors. There was a possibility that cDNA sequencing over-represented cells with high TCR expression.

Source material: central memory CD4+ T cells from blood. This rearrangement joins TRBV9 to TRBJ2-1; D unresolved. This TCR came from a young man in good health. CDR3 residues: CASSVAPGSNEQFF. The CDR3 DNA follows: TGTGCCAGCAGCGTAGCGCCGGGTAGTAATGAGCAGTTCTTC.